This TCR beta chain was recorded in a study of blood T cell repertoires in COVID-19. Participants were placed into cohorts based on the clinical history they reported. Sequencing used immunoSEQ multiplex PCR; TCRdb keeps in-frame clones, though not all of them. The sample carries under 200,000 clones, around four fifths recorded once. Germline-derived CDR1 and CDR2 are SGDLS and YYNGEE. The CDR3 runs 14 residues. V lost 4 bases and J lost 5, with 13 bases in between. V gene TRBV9 combines with J gene TRBJ2-1, with D unclear. Sequenced sample: PBMCs or T cells enriched from blood (not recorded which). The receptor comes from a man between 50 and 59 years old who had recovered from COVID-19. The CDR3 coding sequence is TGTGCCAGCAGCCGGAGACTTCTAAACAATGAGCAGTTCTTC. This translates into CASSRRLLNNEQFF.